This T cell receptor (beta chain) was documented in a study of blood T cell repertoires in COVID-19. For the study at large: Some COVID-19 samples were acute and others convalescent; all came from the United States, Italy and Spain. The cDNA or gDNA used as material had been derived from T cells, B-cell-depleted T cells, or PBMCs.

Profiled with immunoSEQ multiplex PCR; TCRdb holds only in-frame clones, not every one. The sample lists roughly 53,000 clones; 84% were seen once. CDR3 length: 16 residues. Germline V gene lookup returns CDR1 LGHNA and CDR2 YNFKEQ. Trimming cost V 4 bases and J 1 base, with 15 bases left between them. The receptor was isolated from a man in his forties or fifties with acute or convalescent COVID-19. V usage is TRBV4-2 and J usage is TRBJ2-3; D is possibly TRBD2 (6 bases). What was sequenced was peripheral blood. This chain's CDR3 is CASSPIAVGGTDTQYF. CDR3 DNA sequence: TGTGCCAGCAGCCCAATAGCGGTTGGGGGCACAGATACGCAGTATTTT.